This TCR beta chain was observed in a study of shared clonotypes between healthy human individuals. The CDR3 loop spans 14 amino acids. Germline V CDR1 and CDR2: MNHNY, SVGAGI (reference sequence). V dropped 0 bases and J dropped 6 bases, with 9 bases sitting between them. A note on this clone: Its specificity is not known.

Overall study results and limits: Sharing of clonotypes among donors was expected to vary with sequencing depth. Naive CD4 clonotypes overlapped across a handful of donors at roughly 5%. Non-shared clonotypes had lower generation probabilities than clonotypes shared by all four sorted-subset donors. Estimated clonotype richness was generally higher in naive than memory subsets.

Profiling relied on immunoSEQ multiplex PCR, and the TCRdb table lists in-frame clones only, not all of them. Seen here are roughly 700,000 clones, less than 85% observed once, and the top ten hold over 1.5%. This clonotype was sampled from a young woman in good health. Sequencing was carried out using memory CD4+ T cells sorted from blood. Subset denoted: CD45RA-negative fraction. V gene TRBV6-6 combines with J gene TRBJ2-1, with a tentative D call TRBD2 (6 bases). The CDR3 region is CASSYSIGGNEQFF. DNA for the CDR3: TGTGCCAGCAGTTACTCGATCGGGGGCAATGAGCAGTTCTTC.